The present T cell receptor (beta chain) was sequenced within a study of identifying expanded T cells in peripheral blood. CDR3 size: 13 residues. The germline gives CDR1 SGHVS, CDR2 FQNEAQ. Trimming stripped 3 bases from V and 6 bases from J, with 11 bases between. Using immunoSEQ multiplex PCR, the repertoire was profiled, and TCRdb retains in-frame clones only, with some absent. The data contain 85,000 to 100,000 clones, around 89% of them seen just once; the ten biggest clones take up roughly 4%. Healthy donors had no documented immune events, such as infections, while sampled. This sequence originates from a person aged 18 to 70 in good health. The V call is TRBV7-8, the J call TRBJ1-2; the D gene is possibly TRBD1 (6 bases). The sample consisted of blood. CDR3 DNA sequence: TGTGCCAGCAGCTTCATCAAGGGGGATGGCTACACCTTC. Protein sequence: CASSFIKGDGYTF.